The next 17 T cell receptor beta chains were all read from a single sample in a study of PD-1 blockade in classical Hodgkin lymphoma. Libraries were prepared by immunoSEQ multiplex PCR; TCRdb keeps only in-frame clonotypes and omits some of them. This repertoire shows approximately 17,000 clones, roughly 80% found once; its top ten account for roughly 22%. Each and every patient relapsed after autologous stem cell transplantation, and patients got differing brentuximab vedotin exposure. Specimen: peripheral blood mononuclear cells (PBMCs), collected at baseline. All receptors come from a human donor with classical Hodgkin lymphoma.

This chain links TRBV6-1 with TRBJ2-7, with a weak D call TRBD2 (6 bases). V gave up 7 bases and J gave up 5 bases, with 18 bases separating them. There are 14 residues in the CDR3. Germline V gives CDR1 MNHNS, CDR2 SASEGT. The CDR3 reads CASTQTGERDEQYF. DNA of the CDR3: TGTGCCAGCACCCAGACGGGGGAAAGGGACGAGCAGTACTTC.

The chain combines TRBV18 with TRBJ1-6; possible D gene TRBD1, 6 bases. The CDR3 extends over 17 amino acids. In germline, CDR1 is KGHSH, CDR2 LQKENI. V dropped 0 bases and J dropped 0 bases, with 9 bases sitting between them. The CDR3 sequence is CASSPPGQSSYNSPLHF. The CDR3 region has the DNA TGTGCCAGCTCACCACCCGGACAGTCCTCCTATAATTCACCCCTCCACTTT.

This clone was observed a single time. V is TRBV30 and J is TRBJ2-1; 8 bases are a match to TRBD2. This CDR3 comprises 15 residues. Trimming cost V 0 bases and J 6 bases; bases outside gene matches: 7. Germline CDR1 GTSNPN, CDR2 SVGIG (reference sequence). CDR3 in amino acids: CAWSVRGGYRNEQFF. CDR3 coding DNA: TGTGCCTGGAGTGTACGGGGGGGCTACCGCAATGAGCAGTTCTTC.

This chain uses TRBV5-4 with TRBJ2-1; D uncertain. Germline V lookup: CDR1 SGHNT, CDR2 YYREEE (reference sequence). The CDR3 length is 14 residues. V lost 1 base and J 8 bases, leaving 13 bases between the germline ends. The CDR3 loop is CASSLYSRFDEQFF. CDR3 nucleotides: TGTGCCAGCAGCTTGTATTCTAGATTTGATGAGCAGTTCTTC.

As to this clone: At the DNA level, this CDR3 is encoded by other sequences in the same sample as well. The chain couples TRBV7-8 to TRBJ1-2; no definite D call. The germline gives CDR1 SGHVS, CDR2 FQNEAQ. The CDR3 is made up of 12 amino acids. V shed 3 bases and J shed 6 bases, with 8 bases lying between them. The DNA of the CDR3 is TGTGCCAGCAGCTTGGTCGGGGATGGCTACACCTTC. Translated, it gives CASSLVGDGYTF.

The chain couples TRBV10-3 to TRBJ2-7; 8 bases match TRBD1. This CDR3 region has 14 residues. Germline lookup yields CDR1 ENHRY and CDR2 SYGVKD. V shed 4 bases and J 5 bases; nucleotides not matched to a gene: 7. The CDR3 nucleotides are TGTGCCATCAGTGGGCAGGGGGCGCAAAACGAGCAGTACTTC. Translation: CAISGQGAQNEQYF.

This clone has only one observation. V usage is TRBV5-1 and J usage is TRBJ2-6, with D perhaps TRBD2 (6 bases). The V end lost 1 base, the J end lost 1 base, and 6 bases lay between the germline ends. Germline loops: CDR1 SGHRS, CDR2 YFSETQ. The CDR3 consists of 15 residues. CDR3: CASSLRGSGANVLTF. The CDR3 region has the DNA TGCGCCAGCAGCTTGCGGGGGTCTGGGGCCAACGTCCTGACTTTC.

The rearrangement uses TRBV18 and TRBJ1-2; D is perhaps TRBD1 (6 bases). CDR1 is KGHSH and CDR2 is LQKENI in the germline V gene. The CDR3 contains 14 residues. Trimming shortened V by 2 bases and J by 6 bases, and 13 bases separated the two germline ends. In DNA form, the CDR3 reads TGTGCCAGCTCACCAACAGGGCCAGGGGATGGCTACACCTTC. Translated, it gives CASSPTGPGDGYTF.

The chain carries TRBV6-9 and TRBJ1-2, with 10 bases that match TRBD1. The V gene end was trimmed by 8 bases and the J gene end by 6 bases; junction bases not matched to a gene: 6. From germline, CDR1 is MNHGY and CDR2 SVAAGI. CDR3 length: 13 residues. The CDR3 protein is CASRQGTGDGYTF. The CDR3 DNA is TGTGCCAGCCGACAAGGGACAGGGGATGGCTACACCTTC.

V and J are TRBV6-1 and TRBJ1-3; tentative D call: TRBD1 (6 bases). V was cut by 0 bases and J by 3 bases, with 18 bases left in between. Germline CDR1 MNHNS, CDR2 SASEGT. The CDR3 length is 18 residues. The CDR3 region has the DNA TGTGCCAGCAGTGAAGCGGGGGCGGAGGGTATAGGTGGAAACACCATATATTTT. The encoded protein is CASSEAGAEGIGGNTIYF.

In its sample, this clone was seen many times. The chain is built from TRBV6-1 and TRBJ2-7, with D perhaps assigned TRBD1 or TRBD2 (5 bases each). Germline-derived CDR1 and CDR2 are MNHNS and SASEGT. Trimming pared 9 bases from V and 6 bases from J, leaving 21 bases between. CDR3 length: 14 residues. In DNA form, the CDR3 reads TGTGCCAGTTCCACCGGGACCCCCGCCTCCGAGCAGTACTTC. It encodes CASSTGTPASEQYF.

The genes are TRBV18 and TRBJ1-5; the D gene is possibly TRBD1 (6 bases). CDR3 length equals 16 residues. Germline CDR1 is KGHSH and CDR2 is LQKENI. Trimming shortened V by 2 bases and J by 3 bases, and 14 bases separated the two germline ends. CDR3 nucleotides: TGTGCCAGCTCACCAAGACAGACAGGTTCCAATCAGCCCCAGCATTTT. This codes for CASSPRQTGSNQPQHF. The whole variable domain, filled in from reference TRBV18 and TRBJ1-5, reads NAGVMQNPRHLVRRRGQEARLRCSPMKGHSHVYWYRQLPEEGLKFMVYLQKENIIDESGMPKERFSAEFPKEGPSILRIQQVVRGDSAAYFCASSPRQTGSNQPQHFGDGTRLSIL.

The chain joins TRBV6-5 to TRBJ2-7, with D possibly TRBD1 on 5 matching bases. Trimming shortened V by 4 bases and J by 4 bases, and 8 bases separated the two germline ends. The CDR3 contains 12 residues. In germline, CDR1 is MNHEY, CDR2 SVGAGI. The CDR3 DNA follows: TGTGCCAGCAGTTCAGGGATTTACGAGCAGTACTTC. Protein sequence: CASSSGIYEQYF.

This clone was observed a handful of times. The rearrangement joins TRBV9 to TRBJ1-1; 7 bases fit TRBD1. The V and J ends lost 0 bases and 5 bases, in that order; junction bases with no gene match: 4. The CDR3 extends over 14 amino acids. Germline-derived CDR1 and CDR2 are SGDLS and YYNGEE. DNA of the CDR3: TGTGCCAGCAGCGTAGGGCAGGGGGTTACTGAAGCTTTCTTT. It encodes CASSVGQGVTEAFF.

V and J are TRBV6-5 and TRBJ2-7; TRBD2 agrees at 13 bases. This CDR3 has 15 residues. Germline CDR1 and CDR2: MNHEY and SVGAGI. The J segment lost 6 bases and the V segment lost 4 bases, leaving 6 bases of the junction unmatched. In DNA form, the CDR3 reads TGTGCCAGCAGTTTCCGGACTAGCGGGAGCAGCGAGCAGTACTTC. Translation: CASSFRTSGSSEQYF.

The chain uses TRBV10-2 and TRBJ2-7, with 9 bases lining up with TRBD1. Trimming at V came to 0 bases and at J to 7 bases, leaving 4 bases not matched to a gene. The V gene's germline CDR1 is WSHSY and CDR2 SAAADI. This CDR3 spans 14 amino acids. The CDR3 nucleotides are TGCGCCAGCAGTGAGTCGGGGGACAGGGATGAGCAGTACTTC. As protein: CASSESGDRDEQYF.

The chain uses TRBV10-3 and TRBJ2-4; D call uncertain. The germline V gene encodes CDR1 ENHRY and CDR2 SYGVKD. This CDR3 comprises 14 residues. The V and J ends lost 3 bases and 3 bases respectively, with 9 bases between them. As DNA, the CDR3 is TGTGCCATCAGTGAACCGGATGACAAAAACATTCAGTACTTC. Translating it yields CAISEPDDKNIQYF.